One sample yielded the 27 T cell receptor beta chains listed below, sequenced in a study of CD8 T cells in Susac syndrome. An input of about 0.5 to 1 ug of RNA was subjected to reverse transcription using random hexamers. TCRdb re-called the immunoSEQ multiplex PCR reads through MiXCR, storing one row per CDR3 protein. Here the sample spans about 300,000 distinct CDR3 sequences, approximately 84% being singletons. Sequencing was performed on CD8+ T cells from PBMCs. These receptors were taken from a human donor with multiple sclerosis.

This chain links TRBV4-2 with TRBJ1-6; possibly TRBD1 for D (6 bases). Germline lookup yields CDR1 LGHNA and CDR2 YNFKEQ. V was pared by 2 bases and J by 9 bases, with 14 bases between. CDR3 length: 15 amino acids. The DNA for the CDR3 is TGTGCCAGCAGCCAACCTCGGGACAAAGGTTCACCCCTCCACTTT. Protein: CASSQPRDKGSPLHF.

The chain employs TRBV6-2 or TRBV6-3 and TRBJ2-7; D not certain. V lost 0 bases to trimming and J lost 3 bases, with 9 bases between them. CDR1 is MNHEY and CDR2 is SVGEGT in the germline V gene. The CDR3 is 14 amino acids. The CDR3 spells CASSYSGPGYEQYF. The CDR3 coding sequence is TGTGCCAGCAGTTACTCTGGACCAGGCTACGAGCAGTACTTC.

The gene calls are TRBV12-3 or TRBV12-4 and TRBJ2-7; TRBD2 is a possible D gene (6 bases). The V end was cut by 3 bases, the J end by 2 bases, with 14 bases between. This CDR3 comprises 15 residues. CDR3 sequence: CASSFGGVTPYEQYF. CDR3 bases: TGTGCCAGCAGTTTCGGCGGGGTAACCCCCTACGAGCAGTACTTC.

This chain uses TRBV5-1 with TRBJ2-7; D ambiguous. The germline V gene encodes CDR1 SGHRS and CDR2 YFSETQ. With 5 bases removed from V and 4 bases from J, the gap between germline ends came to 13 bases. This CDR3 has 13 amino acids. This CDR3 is CASRTDAAYEQYF. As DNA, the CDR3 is TGCGCCAGCAGAACCGACGCCGCATACGAGCAGTACTTC.

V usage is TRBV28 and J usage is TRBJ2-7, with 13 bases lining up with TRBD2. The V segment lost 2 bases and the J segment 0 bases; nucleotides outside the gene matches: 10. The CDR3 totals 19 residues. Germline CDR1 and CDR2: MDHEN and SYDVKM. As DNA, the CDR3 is TGTGCCAGCAGTTTAAAGGGACTAGCGGGACCGTATAGCTCCTACGAGCAGTACTTC. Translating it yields CASSLKGLAGPYSSYEQYF.

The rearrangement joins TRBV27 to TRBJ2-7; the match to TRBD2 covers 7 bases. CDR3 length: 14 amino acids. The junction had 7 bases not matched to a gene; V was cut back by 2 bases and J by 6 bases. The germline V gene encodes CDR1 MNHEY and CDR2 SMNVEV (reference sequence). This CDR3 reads CASSLVGGDLEQYF. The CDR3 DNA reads TGTGCCAGCAGTTTAGTGGGGGGGGATCTCGAGCAGTACTTC.

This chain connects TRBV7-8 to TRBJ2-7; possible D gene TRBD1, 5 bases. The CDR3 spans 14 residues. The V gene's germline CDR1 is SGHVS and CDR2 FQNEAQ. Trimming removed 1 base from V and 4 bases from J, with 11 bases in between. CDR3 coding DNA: TGTGCCAGCAGCTTAGGATCCAGGGCTTACGAGCAGTACTTC. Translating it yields CASSLGSRAYEQYF.

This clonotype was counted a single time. The CDR3 is CASSLLSGNPDTQYF. The CDR3 nucleotides are TGTGCCAGCAGCCTACTTAGCGGGAATCCAGATACGCAGTATTTT. The chain combines TRBV3-1 with TRBJ2-3, with 8 bases that match TRBD2. This CDR3 is 15 amino acids long. Germline CDR1 and CDR2: LGHDT and YNNKEL (reference sequence). V shed 4 bases and J 4 bases; nucleotides not matched to a gene: 7.

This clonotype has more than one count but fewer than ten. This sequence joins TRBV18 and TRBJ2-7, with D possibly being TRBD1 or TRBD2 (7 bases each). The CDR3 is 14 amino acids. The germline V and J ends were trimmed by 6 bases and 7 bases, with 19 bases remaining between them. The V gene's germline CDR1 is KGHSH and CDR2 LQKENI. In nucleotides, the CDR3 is TGTGCCAGCTCCCCAGCAGGGGGAGCGGGAGAGCAGTACTTC. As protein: CASSPAGGAGEQYF.

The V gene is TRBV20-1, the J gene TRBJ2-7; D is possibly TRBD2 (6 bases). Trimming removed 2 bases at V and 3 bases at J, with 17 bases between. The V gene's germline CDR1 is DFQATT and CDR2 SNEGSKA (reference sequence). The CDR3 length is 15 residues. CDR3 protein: CSARRGGDARYEQYF. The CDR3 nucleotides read TGCAGTGCTAGACGTGGCGGGGATGCCCGCTACGAGCAGTACTTC.

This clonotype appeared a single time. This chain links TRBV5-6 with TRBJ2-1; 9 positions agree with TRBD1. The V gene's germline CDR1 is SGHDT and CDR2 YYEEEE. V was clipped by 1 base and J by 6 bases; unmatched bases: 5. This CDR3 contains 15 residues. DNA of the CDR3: TGTGCCAGCAGCTTGCCCCGGACAGGGGTCAATGAGCAGTTCTTC. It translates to CASSLPRTGVNEQFF.

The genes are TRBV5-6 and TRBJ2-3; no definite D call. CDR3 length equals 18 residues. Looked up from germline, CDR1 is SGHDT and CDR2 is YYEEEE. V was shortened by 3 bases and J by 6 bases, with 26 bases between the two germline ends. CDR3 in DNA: TGTGCCAGCAGCTCGGCCGGAACTGCCCGTAAGCGTACGGATACGCAGTATTTT. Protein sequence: CASSSAGTARKRTDTQYF.

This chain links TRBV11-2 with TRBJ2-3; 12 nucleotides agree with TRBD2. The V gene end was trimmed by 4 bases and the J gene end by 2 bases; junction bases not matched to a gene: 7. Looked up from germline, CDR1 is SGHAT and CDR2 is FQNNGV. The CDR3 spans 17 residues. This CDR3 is CASSSGTSGSDTDTQYF. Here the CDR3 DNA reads TGTGCCAGCAGCTCCGGGACTAGCGGGTCGGACACAGATACGCAGTATTTT.

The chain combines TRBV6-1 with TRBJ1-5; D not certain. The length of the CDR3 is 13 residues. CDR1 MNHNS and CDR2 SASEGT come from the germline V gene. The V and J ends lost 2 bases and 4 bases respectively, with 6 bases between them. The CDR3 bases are TGTGCCAGCAGTGAAACCCGTAATCAGCCCCAGCATTTT. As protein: CASSETRNQPQHF.

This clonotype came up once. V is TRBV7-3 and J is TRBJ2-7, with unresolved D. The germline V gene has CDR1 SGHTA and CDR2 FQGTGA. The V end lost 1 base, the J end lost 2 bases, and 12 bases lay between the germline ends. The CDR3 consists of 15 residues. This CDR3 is CASSLRKWPPYEQYF. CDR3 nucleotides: TGTGCCAGCAGCTTAAGAAAATGGCCCCCCTACGAGCAGTACTTC.

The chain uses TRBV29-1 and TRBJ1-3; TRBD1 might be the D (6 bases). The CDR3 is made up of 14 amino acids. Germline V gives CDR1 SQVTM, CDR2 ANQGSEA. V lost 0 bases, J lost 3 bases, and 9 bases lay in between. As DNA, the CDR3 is TGCAGCGTTGAAGACCTGGACAGTGGAAACACCATATATTTT. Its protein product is CSVEDLDSGNTIYF. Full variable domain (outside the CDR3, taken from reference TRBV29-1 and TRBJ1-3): SAVISQKPSRDICQRGTSLTIQCQVDSQVTMMFWYRQQPGQSLTLIATANQGSEATYESGFVIDKFPISRPNLTFSTLTVSNMSPEDSSIYLCSVEDLDSGNTIYFGEGSWLTVV.

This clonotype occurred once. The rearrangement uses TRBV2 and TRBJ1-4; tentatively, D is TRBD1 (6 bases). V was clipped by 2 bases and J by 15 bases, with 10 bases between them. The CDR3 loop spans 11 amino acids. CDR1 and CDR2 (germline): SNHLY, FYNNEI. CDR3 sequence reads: CASSENYRVFF. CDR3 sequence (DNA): TGTGCCAGCAGTGAAAACTACAGGGTGTTTTTT.

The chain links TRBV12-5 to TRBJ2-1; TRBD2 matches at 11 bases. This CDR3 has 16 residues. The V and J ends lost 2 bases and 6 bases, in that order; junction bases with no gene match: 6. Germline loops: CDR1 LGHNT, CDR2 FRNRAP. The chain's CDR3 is CASGLYLAGGFNEQFF. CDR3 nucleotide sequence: TGTGCTAGTGGTTTGTATTTAGCGGGAGGGTTCAATGAGCAGTTCTTC.

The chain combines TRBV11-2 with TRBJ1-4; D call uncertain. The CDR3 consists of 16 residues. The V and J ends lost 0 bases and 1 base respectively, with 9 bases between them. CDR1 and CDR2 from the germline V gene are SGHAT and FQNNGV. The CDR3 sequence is CASSLDGEGTNEKLFF. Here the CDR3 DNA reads TGTGCCAGCAGCTTAGATGGGGAGGGAACTAATGAAAAACTGTTTTTT.

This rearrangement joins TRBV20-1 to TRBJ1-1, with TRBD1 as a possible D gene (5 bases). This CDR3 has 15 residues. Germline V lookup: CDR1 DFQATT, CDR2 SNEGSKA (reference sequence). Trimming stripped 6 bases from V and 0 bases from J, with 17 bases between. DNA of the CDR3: TGCAGTGCCAATCGGCCCAGGGATATGAACACTGAAGCTTTCTTT. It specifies CSANRPRDMNTEAFF.

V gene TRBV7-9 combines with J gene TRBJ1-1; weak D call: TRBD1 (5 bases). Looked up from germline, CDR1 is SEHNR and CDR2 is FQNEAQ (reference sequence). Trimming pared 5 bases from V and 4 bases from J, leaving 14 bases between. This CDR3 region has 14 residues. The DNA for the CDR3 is TGTGCCAGCAGCCGCCGCGGACACAGCACTGAAGCTTTCTTT. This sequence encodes CASSRRGHSTEAFF. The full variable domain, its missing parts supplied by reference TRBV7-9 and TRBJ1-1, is DTGVSQNPRHKITKRGQNVTFRCDPISEHNRLYWYRQTLGQGPEFLTYFQNEAQLEKSRLLSDRFSAERPKGSFSTLEIQRTEQGDSAMYLCASSRRGHSTEAFFGQGTRLTVV.

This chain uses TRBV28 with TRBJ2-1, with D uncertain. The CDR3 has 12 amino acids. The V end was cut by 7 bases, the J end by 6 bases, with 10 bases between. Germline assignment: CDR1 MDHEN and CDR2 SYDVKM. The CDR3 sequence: CASNPDRNEQFF. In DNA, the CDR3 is TGTGCCAGCAACCCGGACCGCAATGAGCAGTTCTTC.

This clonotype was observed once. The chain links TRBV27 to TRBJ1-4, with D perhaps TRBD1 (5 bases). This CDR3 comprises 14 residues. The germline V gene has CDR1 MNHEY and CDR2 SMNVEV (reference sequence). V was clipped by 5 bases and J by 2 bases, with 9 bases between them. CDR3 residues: CASSVTATNEKLFF. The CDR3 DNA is TGTGCCAGCAGTGTGACAGCCACTAATGAAAAACTGTTTTTT.

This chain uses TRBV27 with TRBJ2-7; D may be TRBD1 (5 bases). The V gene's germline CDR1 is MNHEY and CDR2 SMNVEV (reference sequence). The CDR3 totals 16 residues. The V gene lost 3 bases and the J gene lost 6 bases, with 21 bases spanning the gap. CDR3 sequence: CASSFLQDTQGVEQYF. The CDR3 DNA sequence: TGTGCCAGCAGTTTCCTACAGGACACCCAGGGCGTCGAGCAGTACTTC.

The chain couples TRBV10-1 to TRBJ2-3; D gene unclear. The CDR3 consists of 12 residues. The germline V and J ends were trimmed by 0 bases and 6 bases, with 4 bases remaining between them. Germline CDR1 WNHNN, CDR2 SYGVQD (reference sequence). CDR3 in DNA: TGCGCCAGCAGTGAGTCTTTGGATACGCAGTATTTT. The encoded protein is CASSESLDTQYF.

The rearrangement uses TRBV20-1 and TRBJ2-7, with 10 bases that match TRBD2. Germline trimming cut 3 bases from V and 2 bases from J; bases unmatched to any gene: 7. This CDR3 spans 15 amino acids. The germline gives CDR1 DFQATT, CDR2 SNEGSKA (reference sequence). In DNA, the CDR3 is TGCAGTGCTAGGGGTCTAGCGGGAGAGGCCTACGAGCAGTACTTC. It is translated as CSARGLAGEAYEQYF.

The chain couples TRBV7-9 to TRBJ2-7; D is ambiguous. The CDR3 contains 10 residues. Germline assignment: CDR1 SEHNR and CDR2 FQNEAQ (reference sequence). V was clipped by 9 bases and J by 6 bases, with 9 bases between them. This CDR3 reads CASELSEQYF. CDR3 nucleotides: TGTGCCAGTGAACTTTCCGAGCAGTACTTC.